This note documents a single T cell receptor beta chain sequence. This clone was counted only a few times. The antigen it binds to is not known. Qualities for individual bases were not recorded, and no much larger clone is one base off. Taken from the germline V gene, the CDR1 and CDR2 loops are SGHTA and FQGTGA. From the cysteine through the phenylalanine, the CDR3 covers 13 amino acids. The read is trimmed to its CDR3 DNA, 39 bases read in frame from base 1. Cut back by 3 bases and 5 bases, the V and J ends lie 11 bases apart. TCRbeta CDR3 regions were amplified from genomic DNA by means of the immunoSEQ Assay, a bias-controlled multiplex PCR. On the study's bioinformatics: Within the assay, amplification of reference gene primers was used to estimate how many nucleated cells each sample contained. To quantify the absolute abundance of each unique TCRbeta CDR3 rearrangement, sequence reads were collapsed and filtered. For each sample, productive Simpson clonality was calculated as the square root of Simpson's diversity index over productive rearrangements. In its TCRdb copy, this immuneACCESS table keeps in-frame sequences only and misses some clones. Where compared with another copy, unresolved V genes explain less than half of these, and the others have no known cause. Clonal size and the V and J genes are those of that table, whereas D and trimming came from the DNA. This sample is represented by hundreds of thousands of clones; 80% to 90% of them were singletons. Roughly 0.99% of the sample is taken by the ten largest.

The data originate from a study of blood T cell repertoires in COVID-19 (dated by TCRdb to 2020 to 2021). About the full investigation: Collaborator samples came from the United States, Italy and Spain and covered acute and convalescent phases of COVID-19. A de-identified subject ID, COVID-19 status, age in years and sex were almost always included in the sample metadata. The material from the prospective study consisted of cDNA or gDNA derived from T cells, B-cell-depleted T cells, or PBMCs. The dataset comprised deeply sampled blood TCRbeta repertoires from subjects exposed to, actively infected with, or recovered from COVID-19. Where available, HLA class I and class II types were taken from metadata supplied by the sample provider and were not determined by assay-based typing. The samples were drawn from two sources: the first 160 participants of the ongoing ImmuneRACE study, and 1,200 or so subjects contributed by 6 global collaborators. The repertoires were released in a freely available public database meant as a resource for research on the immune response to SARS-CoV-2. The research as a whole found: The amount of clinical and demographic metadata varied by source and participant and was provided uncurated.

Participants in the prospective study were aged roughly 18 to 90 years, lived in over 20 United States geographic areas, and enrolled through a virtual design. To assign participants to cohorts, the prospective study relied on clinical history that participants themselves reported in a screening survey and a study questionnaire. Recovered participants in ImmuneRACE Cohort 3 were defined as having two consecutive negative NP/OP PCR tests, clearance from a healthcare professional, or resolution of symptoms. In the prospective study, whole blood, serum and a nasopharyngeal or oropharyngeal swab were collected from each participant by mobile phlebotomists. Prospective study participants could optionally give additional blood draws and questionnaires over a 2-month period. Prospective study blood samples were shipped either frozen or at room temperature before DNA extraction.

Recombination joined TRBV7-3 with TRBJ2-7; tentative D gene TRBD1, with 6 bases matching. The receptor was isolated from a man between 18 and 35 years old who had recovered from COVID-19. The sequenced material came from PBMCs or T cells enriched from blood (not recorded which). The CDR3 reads CASSFTGSDEQYF. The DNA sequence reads TGTGCCAGCAGCTTCACAGGGAGCGACGAGCAGTACTTC.